These 3 T cell receptor beta chains came from one sample sequenced in a study of cytomegalovirus exposure and HLA in healthy donors. This table comes from immunoSEQ multiplex PCR, and its TCRdb copy is limited to in-frame clones, with some not included. The sample lists 250,000 to 350,000 clones, roughly 90% occurring once. Material for sequencing was PBMCs. The receptor set was obtained from a woman younger than 30 in good health and CMV-seronegative.

The chain joins TRBV7-2 to TRBJ2-1; 14 nucleotides agree with TRBD2. The CDR3 is made up of 18 amino acids. The trim removed 5 bases at V and 0 bases at J, leaving 6 bases unmatched. The germline V gene encodes CDR1 SGHTA and CDR2 FQGNSA. CDR3 in amino acids: CASSPRTSGRPSYNEQFF. The CDR3 DNA follows: TGTGCCAGCAGCCCCCGGACTAGCGGGAGGCCCTCCTACAATGAGCAGTTCTTC.

The chain recombines TRBV7-3 with TRBJ2-5; the match to TRBD2 covers 8 bases. The germline CDR1 and CDR2 sequences are SGHTA and FQGTGA. The J segment lost 4 bases and the V segment lost 2 bases, leaving 6 bases of the junction unmatched. This CDR3 has 15 residues. This CDR3 is CASSLDGRAPETQYF. The CDR3 DNA sequence: TGTGCCAGCAGCTTAGACGGGAGGGCCCCAGAGACCCAGTACTTC.

On this clone itself: Other DNA sequences in the same sample also yield this CDR3. The chain combines TRBV18 with TRBJ2-7; 10 bases agree with TRBD1. V dropped 5 bases and J dropped 2; count of bases not matched to a gene: 3. The CDR3 extends over 14 amino acids. The germline CDR1 and CDR2 sequences are KGHSH and LQKENI. CDR3 in DNA: TGTGCCAGCTCAAGAGGGACAGGGGCCTACGAGCAGTACTTC. It translates to CASSRGTGAYEQYF.